What follows is one T cell receptor (beta chain) and its context. Trimming removed 0 bases from V and 4 bases from J, with 15 bases in between. Germline lookup yields CDR1 GTSNPN and CDR2 SVGIG (reference sequence). This CDR3 is built from 15 residues. This sample was taken from a study of blood T cell repertoires in COVID-19. The wider study: Sources were T cells, B-cell-depleted T cells, or PBMCs; the material itself was cDNA or gDNA.

Sequenced by immunoSEQ multiplex PCR; TCRdb stores in-frame clones only, minus some. The data show more than 95,000 clones, about 74% seen once. The chain uses TRBV30 and TRBJ1-1; a weak D match, TRBD1 (6 bases). This receptor was obtained from a man in his 70s with acute or convalescent COVID-19. The sample taken for sequencing was peripheral blood. CDR3 residues: CAWSVGGRWATEAFF. The CDR3 DNA sequence: TGTGCCTGGAGTGTAGGGGGACGGTGGGCCACTGAAGCTTTCTTT. The whole variable domain, remainder taken from reference TRBV30 and TRBJ1-1, is SQTIHQWPATLVQPVGSPLSLECTVEGTSNPNLYWYRQAAGRGLQLLFYSVGIGQISSEVPQNLSASRPQDRQFILSSKKLLLSDSGFYLCAWSVGGRWATEAFFGQGTRLTVV.